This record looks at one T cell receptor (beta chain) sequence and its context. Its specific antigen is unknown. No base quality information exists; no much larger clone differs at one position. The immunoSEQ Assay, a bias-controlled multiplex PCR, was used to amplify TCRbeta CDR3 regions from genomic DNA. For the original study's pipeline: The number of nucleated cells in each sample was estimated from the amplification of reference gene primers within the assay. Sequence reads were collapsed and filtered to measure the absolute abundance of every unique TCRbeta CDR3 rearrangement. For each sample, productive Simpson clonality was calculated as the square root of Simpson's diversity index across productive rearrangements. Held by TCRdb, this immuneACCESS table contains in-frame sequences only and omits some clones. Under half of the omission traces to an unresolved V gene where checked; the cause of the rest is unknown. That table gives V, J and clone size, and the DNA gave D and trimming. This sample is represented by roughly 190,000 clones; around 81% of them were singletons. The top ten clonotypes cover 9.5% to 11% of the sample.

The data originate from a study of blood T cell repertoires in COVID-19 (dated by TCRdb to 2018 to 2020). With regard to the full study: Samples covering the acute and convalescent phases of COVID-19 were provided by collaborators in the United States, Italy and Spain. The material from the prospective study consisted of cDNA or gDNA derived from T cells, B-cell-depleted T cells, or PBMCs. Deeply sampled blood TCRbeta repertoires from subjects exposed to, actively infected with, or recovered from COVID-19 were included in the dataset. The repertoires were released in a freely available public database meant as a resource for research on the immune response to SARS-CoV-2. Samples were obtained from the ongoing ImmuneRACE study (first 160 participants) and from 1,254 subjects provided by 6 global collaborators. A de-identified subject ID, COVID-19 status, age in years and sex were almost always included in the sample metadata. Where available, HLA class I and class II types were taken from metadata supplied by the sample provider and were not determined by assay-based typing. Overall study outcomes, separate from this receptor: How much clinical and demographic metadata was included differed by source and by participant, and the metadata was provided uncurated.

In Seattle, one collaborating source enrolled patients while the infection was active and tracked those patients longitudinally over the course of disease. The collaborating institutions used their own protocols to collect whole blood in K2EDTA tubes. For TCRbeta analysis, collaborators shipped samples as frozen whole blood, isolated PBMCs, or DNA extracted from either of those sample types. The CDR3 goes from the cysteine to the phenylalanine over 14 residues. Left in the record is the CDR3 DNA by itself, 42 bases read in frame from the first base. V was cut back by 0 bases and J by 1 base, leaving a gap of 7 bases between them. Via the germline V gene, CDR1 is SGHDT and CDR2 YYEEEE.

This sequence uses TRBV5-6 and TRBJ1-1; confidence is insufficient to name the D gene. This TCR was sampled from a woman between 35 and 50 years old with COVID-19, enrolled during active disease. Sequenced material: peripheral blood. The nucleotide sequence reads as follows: TGTGCCAGCAGCTTGGGGCGGAAGAACACTGAAGCTTTCTTT. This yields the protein CASSLGRKNTEAFF.